These 5 T cell receptor beta chains were sequenced from one sample in a study of chemoradiotherapy in HPV16-positive cancers. Clones were sequenced by immunoSEQ multiplex PCR, and TCRdb holds only the in-frame ones, with some missing. This sample has about 6,200 clones, with about 83% found just once. The sequences come from tumor tissue, collected from a patient who underwent chemoradiotherapy. The receptors were gathered from a human donor with HPV-associated anogenital cancer.

This clone was seen just once. This chain uses TRBV5-6 with TRBJ1-6; D is possibly TRBD1 (6 bases). Germline V gene sequence: CDR1 SGHDT, CDR2 YYEEEE. The V and J ends lost 3 bases and 5 bases respectively, with 9 bases between them. The CDR3 runs 14 residues. The CDR3 reads CASSYDRNNSPLHF. In DNA form, the CDR3 reads TGTGCCAGCAGCTACGACAGGAATAATTCACCCCTCCACTTT.

This clone was observed a few times. V gene TRBV5-1 combines with J gene TRBJ2-7, with D perhaps TRBD1 (6 bases). V gave up 2 bases and J gave up 5 bases, with 17 bases separating them. The germline V gene has CDR1 SGHRS and CDR2 YFSETQ. The CDR3 length is 15 residues. CDR3: CASSFRDGTSNEQYF. The CDR3 DNA sequence: TGCGCCAGCAGCTTTCGGGACGGGACATCCAACGAGCAGTACTTC.

The table lists this clone with a count of one. This chain joins TRBV10-3 and TRBJ2-7; TRBD1 aligns across 7 bases. J gave up 6 bases and V 1 base, and 9 bases lay outside the gene matches. Germline CDR1 ENHRY, CDR2 SYGVKD. The CDR3 length is 15 residues. The CDR3 loop reads CAISEFTERGREQYF. In DNA, the CDR3 is TGTGCCATCAGTGAGTTCACAGAAAGGGGGCGCGAGCAGTACTTC.

The chain uses TRBV5-4 and TRBJ1-6, with 9 positions matching TRBD1. The trim removed 4 bases at V and 5 bases at J, leaving 7 bases unmatched. CDR3 length: 16 residues. Per germline, CDR1 SGHNT and CDR2 YYREEE (reference sequence). The CDR3 nucleotides are TGTGCCAGCAGCGCGGGACAGGGCGCGAATAATTCACCCCTCCACTTT. Encoded protein: CASSAGQGANNSPLHF.

The chain joins TRBV28 to TRBJ1-1; D unresolved. V was shortened by 5 bases and J by 8 bases, with 9 bases between the two germline ends. Germline loops: CDR1 MDHEN, CDR2 SYDVKM. The CDR3 spans 11 residues. DNA of the CDR3: TGTGCCAGCAGTCCGGGGAGCGAAGCTTTCTTT. This codes for CASSPGSEAFF.